This T cell receptor (beta chain) is from a study of cytomegalovirus exposure and HLA in healthy donors. The PCR employed 60 Vbeta primers together with 13 Jbeta primers. Generated by immunoSEQ multiplex PCR, the TCRdb table keeps only in-frame clones and is missing some. The repertoire consists of more than 100,000 clones, with 80% occurring once and the leading ten covering 7.5% to 9%. CDR1 is LGHNA and CDR2 is YSLEER in the germline V gene. This CDR3 has 16 residues. Deletions cut 0 bases from V and 2 bases from J, with 11 bases between. The chain couples TRBV4-3 to TRBJ1-5; possible D gene TRBD1, 5 bases. The sequence derives from a female donor in good health and CMV-seropositive. Sequenced sample: PBMCs. The CDR3 here is CASSQDRVGGNQPQHF. The CDR3 coding sequence is TGCGCCAGCAGCCAAGACAGGGTCGGTGGCAATCAGCCCCAGCATTTT.